The clone carrying this T cell receptor beta chain was seen a handful of times. Its antigen remains unknown. CD4+ cells of the naive, central memory, regulatory and stem cell-like memory types were sorted via CD45RO/CCR7/CD25/CD127/CD95/CD27. Sorting gave populations that all exceeded 95% purity. This entry is derived from a study of beta chain features in type 1 diabetes. Study-wide background: Patients and healthy donors were similar in age, gender and cell yields. Findings of the study overall: Any PCR bias toward short templates would affect both groups alike.

The entirety of the isolated RNA underwent reverse transcription, so expressed TCRB transcripts were sequenced. Assay used: immunoSEQ multiplex PCR; TCRdb lists only in-frame clones, some missing. This table holds 150,000 or so clones, approximately 9.8% found once. J lost 2 bases, V lost 10 bases, and 8 bases had no gene match. The CDR3 extends over 14 amino acids. CDR1 and CDR2 (germline): MNHEY, SVGAGI. The rearrangement links TRBV6-5 to TRBJ2-1, with 7 nucleotides matching TRBD2. This sequence originates from a woman aged 40 to 55 in good health. Sequencing was carried out using central memory CD4+ T cells from blood. Here the CDR3 reads CAIKRGPTYNEQFF. DNA of the CDR3: TGTGCCATTAAGCGGGGCCCAACCTACAATGAGCAGTTCTTC.